The next 27 T cell receptor beta chains were all read from a single sample in a study of T cell repertoires in cytomegalovirus infection. Each CDR3 protein is one row after TCRdb ran MiXCR on the reads. The data show about 920,000 distinct CDR3 sequences, around 30% seen once. No antigens are known for them. Sequencing used cultured CD8+ T cells from PBMCs, obtained from culture after CMV antigen stimulation. The receptor set was obtained from a human donor in good health (CMV status not recorded). Some clones in this sample may be carry-over from other donors' samples.

This clonotype was counted between two and nine times. V gene TRBV27 combines with J gene TRBJ1-2; D not certain. Germline CDR1 is MNHEY and CDR2 is SMNVEV (reference sequence). V lost 4 bases and J 2 bases, leaving 14 bases between the germline ends. The CDR3 totals 15 residues. This CDR3 is CASSYGVGLNYGYTF. In DNA, the CDR3 is TGTGCCAGCAGTTACGGGGTCGGATTAAACTATGGCTACACCTTC.

This chain connects TRBV14 to TRBJ1-1, with 7 bases aligning to TRBD1. The V segment lost 1 base and the J segment 8 bases; nucleotides outside the gene matches: 16. CDR1 is SGHDN and CDR2 is FVKESK in the germline V gene. The CDR3 totals 17 residues. The chain's CDR3 is CASSQVYGQAATKEAFF. The CDR3 region has the DNA TGTGCCAGCAGCCAAGTATACGGACAGGCGGCTACCAAGGAAGCTTTCTTT.

The rearrangement uses TRBV6-5 and TRBJ2-7; D is uncertain. Trimming left V 0 bases short and J 7 bases short, with 10 bases between. The CDR3 has 13 residues. Germline CDR1 MNHEY, CDR2 SVGAGI. The CDR3 sequence: CASSYSGKSEQYF. Here the CDR3 DNA reads TGTGCCAGCAGTTACTCAGGCAAATCGGAGCAGTACTTC.

The chain joins TRBV6-2 or TRBV6-3 to TRBJ2-5; D call uncertain. V lost 4 bases, J lost 5 bases, and 11 bases lay in between. CDR3 length: 13 amino acids. CDR1 is MNHEY, CDR2 SVGEGT, per germline. CDR3 coding DNA: TGTGCCAGCAGTTTCTCTCCCAGCGAGACCCAGTACTTC. Translation gives CASSFSPSETQYF.

The chain combines TRBV27 with TRBJ2-7; TRBD1 agrees at 11 bases. Trimming at V came to 6 bases and at J to 4 bases, leaving 11 bases not matched to a gene. Germline CDR1 reads MNHEY; CDR2 reads SMNVEV (reference sequence). CDR3 length: 16 residues. As DNA, the CDR3 is TGTGCCAGCAGCCCCGGGACAGGGGGGTTCCGATACGAGCAGTACTTC. Translating it yields CASSPGTGGFRYEQYF.

The chain joins TRBV5-8 to TRBJ2-3; D is perhaps TRBD1 (6 bases). CDR3 length: 14 residues. Germline V gene data show CDR1 as SGHTS and CDR2 as YDEGEE. Trimming stripped 0 bases from V and 8 bases from J, with 13 bases between. The CDR3 reads CASSLVGGGGTQYF. CDR3 DNA sequence: TGTGCCAGCAGCTTGGTTGGGGGCGGAGGTACGCAGTATTTT.

This clonotype was seen a few times. The chain links TRBV7-8 to TRBJ1-5; 7 bases agree with TRBD1. In germline, CDR1 is SGHVS, CDR2 FQNEAQ. The CDR3 runs to 17 residues. Trimming took 4 bases from V and 6 from J; bases not matched to a gene: 15. CDR3: CASSSNYGTAGVQPQHF. CDR3 bases: TGTGCCAGCAGCTCAAACTACGGGACAGCCGGGGTTCAGCCCCAGCATTTT.

A few counts support this clonotype. The chain has TRBV7-8 and TRBJ1-1; tentative D call: TRBD1 (5 bases). This CDR3 spans 14 amino acids. Trimming stripped 2 bases from V and 5 bases from J, with 12 bases between. Looked up from germline, CDR1 is SGHVS and CDR2 is FQNEAQ. The CDR3 reads CASSLSRDGTEAFF. The CDR3 nucleotides are TGTGCCAGCAGCTTATCCAGGGATGGAACTGAAGCTTTCTTT.

The rearrangement uses TRBV6-2 or TRBV6-3 and TRBJ2-1; D possibly uses TRBD1 or TRBD2 (5 bases each). Germline V gene lookup returns CDR1 MNHEY and CDR2 SVGEGT. This CDR3 has 15 amino acids. The V end was cut by 2 bases, the J end by 7 bases, with 15 bases between. CDR3 loop: CASSYRDPSANEQFF. CDR3 DNA sequence: TGTGCCAGCAGTTACAGGGACCCCTCGGCGAATGAGCAGTTCTTC.

The chain joins TRBV7-6 to TRBJ2-5; 8 positions match TRBD1. Unmatched junction bases numbered 10, after V lost 5 bases and J lost 2 bases. This CDR3 region has 16 residues. Per germline, CDR1 SGHVS and CDR2 FNYEAQ. CDR3 sequence (DNA): TGTGCCAGCAGCCCCCGGACAGGGAACCTACAAGAGACCCAGTACTTC. Its translation: CASSPRTGNLQETQYF. Full variable domain (outside the CDR3, taken from reference TRBV7-6 and TRBJ2-5): GAGVSQSPRYKVTKRGQDVALRCDPISGHVSLYWYRQALGQGPEFLTYFNYEAQQDKSGLPNDRFSAERPEGSISTLTIQRTEQRDSAMYRCASSPRTGNLQETQYFGPGTRLLVL.

In its sample, this clonotype was seen a few times. The chain links TRBV7-6 to TRBJ2-3; D is undetermined. V was cut by 0 bases and J by 4 bases, with 5 bases left in between. This CDR3 has 13 amino acids. Germline values: CDR1 SGHVS, CDR2 FNYEAQ. The CDR3 DNA follows: TGTGCCAGCAGCTTAGCGTGGTCAGATACGCAGTATTTT. It encodes CASSLAWSDTQYF.

V gene TRBV28 combines with J gene TRBJ2-7; 10 bases match TRBD1. Germline V CDR1 and CDR2: MDHEN, SYDVKM. The V segment lost 6 bases and the J segment 6 bases; nucleotides outside the gene matches: 11. The CDR3 spans 15 residues. The CDR3 sequence: CASRGQGTNPSEQYV. DNA for the CDR3: TGTGCCAGCAGGGGACAGGGGACAAATCCCTCCGAGCAGTACGTC.

The sample holds a few counts of this clonotype. The CDR3 is CASSWGTDYEQYV. DNA for the CDR3: TGTGCCAGCAGCTGGGGCACAGACTACGAGCAGTACGTC. V is TRBV28 and J is TRBJ2-7, with D perhaps matching TRBD1 (5 bases). The V gene's germline CDR1 is MDHEN and CDR2 SYDVKM. The CDR3 has 13 residues. V lost 6 bases to trimming and J lost 3 bases, with 12 bases between them.

The chain uses TRBV4-1 and TRBJ2-7; TRBD2 aligns across 9 bases. The V gene end was trimmed by 3 bases and the J gene end by 4 bases; junction bases not matched to a gene: 7. The germline gives CDR1 MGHRA, CDR2 YSYEKL. The CDR3 is made up of 15 amino acids. The CDR3 reads CASSHATSGYYEQYF. CDR3 in DNA: TGCGCCAGCAGCCATGCTACTAGCGGGTATTACGAGCAGTACTTC.

The rearrangement links TRBV6-1 to TRBJ2-3; 13 bases fit TRBD2. This CDR3 spans 16 amino acids. V lost 1 base to trimming and J lost 14 bases; unmatched junction nucleotides: 12. Germline V gene data show CDR1 as MNHNS and CDR2 as SASEGT. Here the CDR3 reads CASSEGTSGGFTQWYF. As DNA, the CDR3 is TGTGCCAGCAGTGAAGGGACTAGCGGGGGATTTACGCAGTGGTATTTT.

This clonotype was recorded at least ten times. The genes are TRBV7-2 and TRBJ2-2, with D perhaps TRBD1 or TRBD2 (5 bases each). In germline, CDR1 is SGHTA, CDR2 FQGNSA. This CDR3 spans 15 amino acids. The V gene lost 5 bases and the J gene lost 2 bases, with 12 bases spanning the gap. The CDR3 protein is CASSGGDTNTGELFF. The CDR3 coding sequence is TGTGCCAGCAGCGGGGGAGACACAAACACCGGGGAGCTGTTTTTT. The full variable domain, its missing parts supplied by reference TRBV7-2 and TRBJ2-2, is GAGVSQSPSNKVTEKGKDVELRCDPISGHTALYWYRQSLGQGLEFLIYFQGNSAPDKSGLPSDRFSAERTGGSVSTLTIQRTQQEDSAVYLCASSGGDTNTGELFFGEGSRLTVL.

In DNA form, the CDR3 reads TGTGCCAGCAGTCTTAGTAAGCGGGGGGGAAGCCACGAGCAGTACTTC. It is translated as CASSLSKRGGSHEQYF. V is TRBV2 and J is TRBJ2-7; 10 bases are a match to TRBD2. V lost 5 bases and J lost 5; bases outside the gene matches: 12. The germline V gene encodes CDR1 SNHLY and CDR2 FYNNEI. The CDR3 sequence is 16 residues long.

The rearrangement joins TRBV6-1 to TRBJ1-1; 11 bases align to TRBD1. The J segment lost 1 base and the V segment lost 6 bases, leaving 10 bases of the junction unmatched. The germline V gene has CDR1 MNHNS and CDR2 SASEGT. The CDR3 runs 17 residues. CDR3 sequence (DNA): TGTGCCAGCAGGGAGAAGGACAGGGGGCAGAGGAACACTGAAGCTTTCTTT. Its protein product is CASREKDRGQRNTEAFF.

J is TRBJ1-1 and V is TRBV4-1; D unclear. This CDR3 comprises 15 residues. The germline V gene encodes CDR1 MGHRA and CDR2 YSYEKL. The ends were cut back, 4 bases at V and 1 base at J, with 13 bases in the middle. The CDR3 nucleotides are TGCGCCAGCAGCCGCCTGGGAGTTACGAACACTGAAGCTTTCTTT. It specifies CASSRLGVTNTEAFF.

The chain links TRBV7-9 to TRBJ2-2; perhaps TRBD1 as D (6 bases). Trimming stripped 5 bases from V and 3 bases from J, with 7 bases between. Germline CDR1 and CDR2: SEHNR and FQNEAQ (reference sequence). This CDR3 has 13 amino acids. The CDR3 sequence: CASSRQDTGELFF. For the CDR3, the DNA is TGTGCCAGCAGCCGACAGGACACCGGGGAGCTGTTTTTT.

This clonotype occurred many times. This chain's CDR3 is CASSFGGHLTYEQYF. CDR3 sequence (DNA): TGTGCCAGCAGCTTCGGGGGCCATCTTACCTACGAGCAGTACTTC. J is TRBJ2-7 and V is TRBV7-2; the D call may be TRBD1 or TRBD2 (6 bases each). Trimming removed 3 bases from V and 2 bases from J, with 14 bases in between. CDR1 SGHTA and CDR2 FQGNSA come from the germline V gene. This CDR3 has 15 amino acids. The variable domain in full, with the rest retrieved from reference TRBV7-2 and TRBJ2-7, is GAGVSQSPSNKVTEKGKDVELRCDPISGHTALYWYRQSLGQGLEFLIYFQGNSAPDKSGLPSDRFSAERTGGSVSTLTIQRTQQEDSAVYLCASSFGGHLTYEQYFGPGTRLTVT.

In this sample, this clonotype turned up a few times. This sequence joins TRBV28 and TRBJ1-2, with D maybe TRBD1 (5 bases). The germline gives CDR1 MDHEN, CDR2 SYDVKM. This CDR3 has 15 amino acids. Trimming shortened V by 5 bases and J by 5 bases, and 18 bases separated the two germline ends. CDR3 sequence (DNA): TGTGCCAGCAGTCCAGGGCCGGGATGGGAGTATGGCTACACCTTC. Translating gives CASSPGPGWEYGYTF.

The V call is TRBV6-2 or TRBV6-3, the J call TRBJ2-7, with D unresolved. Trimming pared 6 bases from V and 4 bases from J, leaving 16 bases between. The CDR3 is made up of 14 amino acids. Germline V gene data show CDR1 as MNHEY and CDR2 as SVGEGT. CDR3 loop: CASRPGRFDYEQYV. The CDR3 DNA is TGTGCCAGCAGGCCCGGTCGGTTCGATTACGAGCAGTACGTC.

The gene calls are TRBV4-1 and TRBJ2-3; 12 nucleotides agree with TRBD2. This CDR3 is 16 amino acids long. From germline, CDR1 is MGHRA and CDR2 YSYEKL. J was trimmed by 4 bases and V by 4 bases; bases with no gene match: 6. CDR3 amino acids: CASSPRTSGVSDTQYF. CDR3 nucleotides: TGCGCCAGCAGCCCTCGGACTAGCGGGGTTTCAGATACGCAGTATTTT.

This clonotype was picked up a small number of times. This rearrangement joins TRBV28 to TRBJ2-3, with 15 bases matching TRBD2. The CDR3 is 16 amino acids. Germline trimming cut 6 bases from V and 4 bases from J; bases unmatched to any gene: 5. Germline CDR1 reads MDHEN; CDR2 reads SYDVKM. CDR3 in amino acids: CASSYGTSGGPDTQYF. Here the CDR3 DNA reads TGTGCCAGCAGCTACGGGACTAGCGGGGGGCCAGATACGCAGTATTTT.

V and J are TRBV19 and TRBJ1-1; D gene uncertain. In germline, CDR1 is LNHDA, CDR2 SQIVND (reference sequence). V was pared by 9 bases and J by 5 bases, with 10 bases between. This CDR3 has 11 amino acids. The CDR3 reads CASPDWTEAFF. CDR3 nucleotides: TGTGCCAGCCCGGACTGGACTGAAGCTTTCTTT.

This chain connects TRBV12-3 or TRBV12-4 to TRBJ1-2; D uncertain. CDR3 length: 17 amino acids. Trimming pared 1 base from V and 6 bases from J, leaving 21 bases between. Here the CDR3 reads CASSLDPRKGWFDGYTF. CDR3 DNA: TGTGCCAGCAGTTTAGACCCCAGAAAGGGCTGGTTTGATGGCTACACCTTC.